The source of this T cell receptor beta chain is a study of T cells expressing NK-cell markers. One entry per CDR3 protein, without DNA, is what TCRdb gives after re-calling the 5' RACE reads. The ten top clones account for approximately 60%, within a sample of thousands of distinct CDR3 sequences. The CDR3 length is 17 residues. Germline assignment: CDR1 SGDLS and CDR2 YYNGEE. The clonotype comes from a man between 18 and 69 years old in good health. This chain uses TRBV9 with TRBJ2-2; TCRdb designates TRBD2, a call that cannot be tested without DNA. Sample: blood T cells: a sorted CD56 or NKG2C T cell subset, CD4+ or CD8+ T cells, or bulk PBMC T cells (not recorded which). CDR3 protein: CASSASIAGANTGELFF.